The rows below give T cell receptor beta chains drawn from one sample of a study of cytomegalovirus exposure and HLA in healthy donors. TCRdb's table, derived via immunoSEQ multiplex PCR, lists solely in-frame clones and lacks some. The sample holds 150,000 to 200,000 clones; around 83% are singletons and the top ten take approximately 1.5%. Sequenced material: PBMCs. These receptors were collected from a woman between 18 and 30 years old in good health and CMV-seronegative. Each CDR3 is given with its conserved first and last residue. D genes are given only for firm matches. Rows may omit the clone size; those that give it use once, few, many or a size class.

cdr3_aa	cdr3_nt	d_call	clone_size	cdr3_length	v_call	j_call
CAWTSSEKLFF	TGTGCCTGGACAAGTAGCGAAAAACTGTTTTTT	-	-	11	TRBV30	TRBJ1-4
CASSLGSGIATEAFF	TGTGCCAGCAGCTTAGGTTCGGGTATAGCGACTGAAGCTTTCTTT	-	-	15	TRBV7-9	TRBJ1-1
CASSPGQGRVNTEAFF	TGTGCCAGCAGTCCCGGACAGGGACGGGTGAACACTGAAGCTTTCTTT	TRBD1	-	16	TRBV6-6	TRBJ1-1
CASSLHLLDTQYF	TGTGCCAGCAGCTTACATCTATTAGATACGCAGTATTTT	-	-	13	TRBV7-2	TRBJ2-3
CASSLVSRQNYEQYF	TGTGCCAGCAGCTTAGTTTCCCGACAGAACTACGAGCAGTACTTC	-	few	15	TRBV5-6	TRBJ2-7
CASSRGQGRSGNTIYF	TGTGCCAGCAGCCGGGGACAGGGCCGCTCTGGAAACACCATATATTTT	TRBD1	-	16	TRBV7-2	TRBJ1-3
CASSQGDREDTEAFF	TGTGCCAGCAGCCAAGGGGACAGGGAAGACACTGAAGCTTTCTTT	TRBD1	few	15	TRBV11-2	TRBJ1-1
CASSLERDRGGYTF	TGTGCCAGCAGCTTGGAAAGGGACAGGGGCGGCTACACCTTC	TRBD1	-	14	TRBV5-4	TRBJ1-2
CASSQDGGVGTDTQYF	TGCGCCAGCAGCCAAGATGGGGGCGTGGGCACAGATACGCAGTATTTT	-	-	16	TRBV4-3	TRBJ2-3
CASSPGTGYYEQYF	TGTGCCAGCTCACCCGGGACAGGGTACTACGAGCAGTACTTC	TRBD1	-	14	TRBV18	TRBJ2-7
CASSQTRWTEGPLAKNIQYF	TGCGCCAGCAGCCAAACCCGGTGGACAGAGGGACCTCTAGCCAAAAACATTCAGTACTTC	-	-	20	TRBV4-3	TRBJ2-4
CASSRTSGTYYEQYF	TGTGCCAGCAGTCGTACTAGCGGGACCTACTACGAGCAGTACTTC	TRBD2	few	15	TRBV6-1	TRBJ2-7
CASSFWRVRRATQYF	TGTGCCAGCAGCTTTTGGCGGGTGAGGAGAGCGACCCAGTACTTC	-	-	15	TRBV11-3	TRBJ2-5
CASSQGQGAGNTIYF	TGCGCCAGCAGCCAAGGACAGGGGGCTGGAAACACCATATATTTT	TRBD1	-	15	TRBV4-1	TRBJ1-3
CASSLREGEKLFF	TGTGCCAGCAGTTTACGGGAGGGGGAAAAACTGTTTTTT	-	-	13	TRBV27	TRBJ1-4
CASSPRERKLFF	TGTGCCAGCAGCCCACGGGAGCGAAAACTGTTTTTT	-	-	12	TRBV28	TRBJ1-4
CASSAAGGSYNEQFF	TGTGCCAGCAGTGCAGCGGGAGGGTCCTACAATGAGCAGTTCTTC	TRBD2	-	15	TRBV27	TRBJ2-1
CASSLKGLAEQYF	TGTGCCAGCAGCTTGAAGGGACTAGCGGAGCAGTACTTC	TRBD2	-	13	TRBV5-4	TRBJ2-7
CASNVGTSGSPEQYF	TGTGCCAGCAACGTCGGGACTAGCGGGAGCCCCGAGCAGTACTTC	TRBD2	-	15	TRBV28	TRBJ2-7
CASSFGTTYLTYEQYF	TGCGCCAGCAGCTTCGGGACTACCTACCTTACGTACGAGCAGTACTTC	TRBD2	few	16	TRBV5-1	TRBJ2-7
CAWRVGRAYYEQYF	TGTGCCTGGAGAGTCGGGAGGGCCTACTACGAGCAGTACTTC	TRBD2	-	14	TRBV30	TRBJ2-7
CASSLQGRSNEQYF	TGTGCCAGCAGCTTACAGGGGCGGTCCAACGAGCAGTACTTC	-	-	14	TRBV7-9	TRBJ2-7
CASSISGSYNEQFF	TGTGCCAGTAGTATCAGCGGGAGTTACAATGAGCAGTTCTTC	TRBD2	-	14	TRBV19	TRBJ2-1
CASSYGDRIGNSPLHF	TGTGCCAGCAGTTACGGTGACAGGATCGGAAATTCACCCCTCCACTTT	-	-	16	TRBV6-5	TRBJ1-6
CASSRGLGFYNEQFF	TGTGCCAGCAGCCGGGGACTAGGCTTTTACAATGAGCAGTTCTTC	TRBD2	-	15	TRBV7-2	TRBJ2-1
CASSRGWKWNSRANVLTF	TGTGCCAGCAGCCGAGGGTGGAAATGGAACTCTAGGGCCAACGTCCTGACTTTC	-	-	18	TRBV28	TRBJ2-6
CASSLTGNQPQHF	TGTGCCAGCTCCCTAACAGGGAATCAGCCCCAGCATTTT	-	-	13	TRBV18	TRBJ1-5
CASSSPGLSGNTIYF	TGTGCCAGCAGCTCGCCGGGACTCTCTGGAAACACCATATATTTT	-	-	15	TRBV11-2	TRBJ1-3
CASSLTRNEQFF	TGTGCCAGCAGTCTCACTAGGAATGAGCAGTTCTTC	-	-	12	TRBV6-5	TRBJ2-1
CASTLAGGYNEQFF	TGTGCCAGCACACTAGCGGGAGGGTACAATGAGCAGTTCTTC	TRBD2	-	14	TRBV7-2	TRBJ2-1
CASSEVASGGYYNEQFF	TGTGCCAGCAGTGAGGTGGCTAGCGGGGGGTACTACAATGAGCAGTTCTTC	TRBD2	-	17	TRBV6-1	TRBJ2-1
CASSSLGSGSASNYGYTF	TGTGCCAGCAGTTCCTTGGGCAGCGGTTCGGCCTCTAACTATGGCTACACCTTC	-	-	18	TRBV27	TRBJ1-2
CAISPRDRGDYGYTF	TGTGCCATCAGCCCCCGGGACAGGGGCGACTATGGCTACACCTTC	TRBD1	-	15	TRBV10-3	TRBJ1-2
CASSPSSGRLTDTQYF	TGCGCCAGCAGCCCGTCTAGCGGGAGGTTGACAGATACGCAGTATTTT	TRBD2	-	16	TRBV4-3	TRBJ2-3
CSSSVDRRDEAFF	TGTTCCAGCAGCGTCGACCGGAGGGATGAAGCTTTCTTT	-	-	13	TRBV7-9	TRBJ1-1
CASSPSLAGTDTQYF	TGTGCCAGCAGCCCCAGTTTAGCGGGCACAGATACGCAGTATTTT	-	-	15	TRBV9	TRBJ2-3
CASSLAPGVSYNEQFF	TGTGCCAGCAGCTTAGCCCCGGGAGTTTCCTACAATGAGCAGTTCTTC	-	-	16	TRBV7-6	TRBJ2-1
CASSIAAGGGSYNEQFF	TGTGCCAGTAGTATTGCGGCGGGAGGGGGCTCCTACAATGAGCAGTTCTTC	TRBD2	-	17	TRBV19	TRBJ2-1
CASSSPGGPNNEQFF	TGCGCCAGCAGCTCCCCAGGGGGTCCCAACAATGAGCAGTTCTTC	TRBD1	-	15	TRBV5-1	TRBJ2-1
CASSLEQVTDTQYF	TGTGCCAGCAGCTTAGAACAGGTCACAGATACGCAGTATTTT	-	-	14	TRBV7-2	TRBJ2-3
CASSPWGGVLEKLFF	TGTGCCAGTAGTCCCTGGGGAGGGGTACTTGAAAAACTGTTTTTT	-	-	15	TRBV19	TRBJ1-4
CASMVTEYGYTF	TGTGCCAGCATGGTGACAGAGTATGGCTACACCTTC	-	-	12	TRBV2	TRBJ1-2
CASSVTGGPKAFF	TGTGCCAGCAGTGTCACAGGGGGGCCTAAAGCTTTCTTT	TRBD1	-	13	TRBV28	TRBJ1-1
CASRERAYEQYF	TGTGCCAGCAGGGAGAGGGCCTACGAGCAGTACTTC	-	-	12	TRBV28	TRBJ2-7
CASSSPGPGTGVNTGELFF	TGTGCCAGCAGCTCCCCGGGACCCGGGACAGGAGTTAACACCGGGGAGCTGTTTTTT	TRBD1	-	19	TRBV11-3	TRBJ2-2
CASSPDRSRGYTF	TGTGCCAGCAGCCCCGACAGGTCTCGCGGCTACACCTTC	-	-	13	TRBV13	TRBJ1-2
CASSPRLAFDSYEQYF	TGCGCCAGCAGCCCCAGACTAGCCTTCGATTCCTACGAGCAGTACTTC	TRBD2	-	16	TRBV5-1	TRBJ2-7
CASSAPRDRELNGYTF	TGTGCCAGCAGCGCCCCCCGGGACAGGGAACTCAATGGCTACACCTTC	TRBD1	-	16	TRBV9	TRBJ1-2
CASSFASQETQYF	TGTGCCAGCAGTTTTGCCAGTCAGGAGACCCAGTACTTC	-	-	13	TRBV27	TRBJ2-5
CASSFGLSNQPQHF	TGTGCCAGCAGTTTTGGACTGAGCAATCAGCCCCAGCATTTT	-	-	14	TRBV28	TRBJ1-5
CASSGRQGTTEAFF	TGTGCCAGCAGCGGCAGACAGGGGACCACTGAAGCTTTCTTT	TRBD1	-	14	TRBV9	TRBJ1-1